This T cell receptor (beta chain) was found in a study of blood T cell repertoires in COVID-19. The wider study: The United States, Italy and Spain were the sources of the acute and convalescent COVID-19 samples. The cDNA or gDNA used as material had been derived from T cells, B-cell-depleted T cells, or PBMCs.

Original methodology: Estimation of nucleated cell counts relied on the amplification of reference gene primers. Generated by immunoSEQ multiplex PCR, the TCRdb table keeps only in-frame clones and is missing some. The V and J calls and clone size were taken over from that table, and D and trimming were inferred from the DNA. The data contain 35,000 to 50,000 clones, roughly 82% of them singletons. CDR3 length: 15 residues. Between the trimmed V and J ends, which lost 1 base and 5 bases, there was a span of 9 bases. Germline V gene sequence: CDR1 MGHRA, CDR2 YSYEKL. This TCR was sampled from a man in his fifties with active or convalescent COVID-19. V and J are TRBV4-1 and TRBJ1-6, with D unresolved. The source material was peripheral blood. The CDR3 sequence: CASSQGRVNNSPLHF. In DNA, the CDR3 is TGCGCCAGCAGCCAAGGACGGGTAAATAATTCACCCCTCCACTTT.